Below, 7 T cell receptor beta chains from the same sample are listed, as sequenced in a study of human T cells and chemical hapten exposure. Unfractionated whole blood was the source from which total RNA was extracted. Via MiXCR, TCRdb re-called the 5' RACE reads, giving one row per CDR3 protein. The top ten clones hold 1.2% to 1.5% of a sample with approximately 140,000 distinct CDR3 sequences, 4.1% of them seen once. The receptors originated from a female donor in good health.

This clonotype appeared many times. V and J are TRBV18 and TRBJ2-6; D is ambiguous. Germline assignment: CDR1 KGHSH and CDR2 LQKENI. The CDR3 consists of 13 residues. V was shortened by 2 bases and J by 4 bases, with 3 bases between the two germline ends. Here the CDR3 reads CASSPDGANVLTF. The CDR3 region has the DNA TGTGCCAGCTCACCAGACGGGGCCAACGTCCTGACTTTC.

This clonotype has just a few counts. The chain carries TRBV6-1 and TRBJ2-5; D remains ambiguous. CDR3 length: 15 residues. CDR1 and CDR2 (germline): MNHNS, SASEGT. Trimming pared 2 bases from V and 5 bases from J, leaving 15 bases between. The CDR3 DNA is TGTGCCAGCAGTGAATTACCAGGAAATCTGGAGACCCAGTACTTC. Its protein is CASSELPGNLETQYF.

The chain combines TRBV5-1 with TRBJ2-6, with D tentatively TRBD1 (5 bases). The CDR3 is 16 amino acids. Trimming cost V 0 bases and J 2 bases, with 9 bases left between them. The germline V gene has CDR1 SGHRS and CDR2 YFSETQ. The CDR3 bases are TGCGCCAGCAGCTTGGATGGGGCTGCTGGGGCCAACGTCCTGACTTTC. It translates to CASSLDGAAGANVLTF.

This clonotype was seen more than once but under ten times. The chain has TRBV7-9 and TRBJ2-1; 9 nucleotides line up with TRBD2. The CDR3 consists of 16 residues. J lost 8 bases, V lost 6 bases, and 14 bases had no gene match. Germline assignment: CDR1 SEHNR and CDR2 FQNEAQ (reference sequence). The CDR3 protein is CASSFSGGPLRYEQFF. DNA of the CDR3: TGTGCCAGCAGTTTTAGCGGGGGCCCCCTTAGGTATGAGCAGTTCTTC.

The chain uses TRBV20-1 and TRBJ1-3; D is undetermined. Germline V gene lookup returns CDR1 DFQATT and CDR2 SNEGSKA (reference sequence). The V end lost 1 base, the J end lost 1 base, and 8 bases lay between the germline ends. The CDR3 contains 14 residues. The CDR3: CSARAPVSGNTIYF. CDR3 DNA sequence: TGCAGTGCTAGAGCACCGGTTTCTGGAAACACCATATATTTT.

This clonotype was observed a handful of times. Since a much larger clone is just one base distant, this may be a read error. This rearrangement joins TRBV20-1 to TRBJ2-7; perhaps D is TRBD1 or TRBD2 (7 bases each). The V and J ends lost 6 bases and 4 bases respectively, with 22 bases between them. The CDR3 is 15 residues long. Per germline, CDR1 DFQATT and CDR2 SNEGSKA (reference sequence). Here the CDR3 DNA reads TGCAGTGCGGCCGTCAGGGGGGGATTAGCGTACGAGCAGTACTTC. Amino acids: CSAAVRGGLAYEQYF.

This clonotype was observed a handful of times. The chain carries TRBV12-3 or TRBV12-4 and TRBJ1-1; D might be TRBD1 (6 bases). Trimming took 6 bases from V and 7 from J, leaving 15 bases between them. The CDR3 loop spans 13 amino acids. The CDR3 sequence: CASSTGTRNEAFF. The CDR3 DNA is TGTGCCAGCAGCACCGGGACACGCAATGAAGCTTTCTTT.